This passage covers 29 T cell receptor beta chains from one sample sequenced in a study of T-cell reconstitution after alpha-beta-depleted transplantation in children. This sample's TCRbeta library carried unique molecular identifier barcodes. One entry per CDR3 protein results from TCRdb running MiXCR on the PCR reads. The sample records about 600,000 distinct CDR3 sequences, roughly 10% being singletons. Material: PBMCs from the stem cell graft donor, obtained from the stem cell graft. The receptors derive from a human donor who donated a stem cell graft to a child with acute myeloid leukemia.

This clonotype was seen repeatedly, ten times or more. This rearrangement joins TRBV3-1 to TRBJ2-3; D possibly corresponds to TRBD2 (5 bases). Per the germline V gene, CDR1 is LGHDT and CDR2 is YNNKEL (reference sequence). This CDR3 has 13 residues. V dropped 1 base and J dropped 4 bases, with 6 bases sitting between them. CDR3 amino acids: CASSQVRADTQYF. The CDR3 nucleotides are TGTGCCAGCAGCCAAGTGAGGGCAGATACGCAGTATTTT.

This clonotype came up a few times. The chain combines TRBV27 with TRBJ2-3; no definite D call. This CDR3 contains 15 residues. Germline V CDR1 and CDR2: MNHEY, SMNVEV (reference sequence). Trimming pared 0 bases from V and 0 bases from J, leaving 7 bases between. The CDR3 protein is CASSLSGVSTDTQYF. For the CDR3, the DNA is TGTGCCAGCAGTTTATCAGGCGTTAGCACAGATACGCAGTATTTT.

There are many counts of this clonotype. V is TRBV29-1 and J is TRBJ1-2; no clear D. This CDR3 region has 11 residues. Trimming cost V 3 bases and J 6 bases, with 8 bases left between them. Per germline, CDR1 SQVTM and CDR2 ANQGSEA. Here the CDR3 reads CSVDSGNGYTF. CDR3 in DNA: TGCAGCGTTGACTCGGGGAATGGCTACACCTTC.

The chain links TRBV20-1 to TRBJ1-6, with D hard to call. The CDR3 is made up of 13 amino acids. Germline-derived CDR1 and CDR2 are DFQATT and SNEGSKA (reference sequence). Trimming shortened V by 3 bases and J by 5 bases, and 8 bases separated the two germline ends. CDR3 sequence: CSASSVNNSPLHF. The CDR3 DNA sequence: TGCAGTGCTAGTTCGGTTAATAATTCACCCCTCCACTTT.

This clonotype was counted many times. CDR3 residues: CASSPGLGGNIQYF. As DNA, the CDR3 is TGCGCCAGCAGCCCGGGACTAGGGGGAAACATTCAGTACTTC. The chain recombines TRBV5-1 with TRBJ2-4, with 8 bases lining up with TRBD2. CDR1 SGHRS and CDR2 YFSETQ come from the germline V gene. This CDR3 has 14 residues. V trimming: 4 bases; J trimming: 6 bases; junction bases outside the gene matches: 6.

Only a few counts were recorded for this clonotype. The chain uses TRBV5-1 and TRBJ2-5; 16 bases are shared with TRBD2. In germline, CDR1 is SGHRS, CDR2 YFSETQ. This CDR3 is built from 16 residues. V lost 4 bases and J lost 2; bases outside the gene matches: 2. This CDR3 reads CASSVGLAGGQETQYF. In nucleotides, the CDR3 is TGCGCCAGCAGCGTGGGACTAGCGGGAGGGCAAGAGACCCAGTACTTC.

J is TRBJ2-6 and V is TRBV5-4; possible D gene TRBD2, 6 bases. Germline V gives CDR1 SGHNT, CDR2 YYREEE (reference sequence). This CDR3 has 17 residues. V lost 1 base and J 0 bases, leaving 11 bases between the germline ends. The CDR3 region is CASSLRAGNSGANVLTF. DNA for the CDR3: TGTGCCAGCAGCTTGCGGGCGGGAAACTCTGGGGCCAACGTCCTGACTTTC.

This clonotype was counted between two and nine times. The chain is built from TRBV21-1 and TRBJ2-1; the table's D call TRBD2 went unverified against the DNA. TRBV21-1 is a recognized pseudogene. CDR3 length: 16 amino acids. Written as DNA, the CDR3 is TGTGCCAGCAGCGAAAAGGGCCCAATGGGGGAGAATGAGCAGTTCTTC. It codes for CASSEKGPMGENEQFF.

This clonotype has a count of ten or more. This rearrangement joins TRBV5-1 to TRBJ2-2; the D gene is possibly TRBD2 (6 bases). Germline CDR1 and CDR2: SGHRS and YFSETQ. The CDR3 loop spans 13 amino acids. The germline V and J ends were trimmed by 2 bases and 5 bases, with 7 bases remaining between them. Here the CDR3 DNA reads TGCGCCAGCAGCTTTCGGGGGACCGGGGAGCTGTTTTTT. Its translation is CASSFRGTGELFF.

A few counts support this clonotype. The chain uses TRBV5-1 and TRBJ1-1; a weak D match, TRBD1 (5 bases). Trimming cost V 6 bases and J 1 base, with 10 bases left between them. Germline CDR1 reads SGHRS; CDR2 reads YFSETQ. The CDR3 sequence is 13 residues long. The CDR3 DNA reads TGCGCCAGCACCCCCGGGGCGAACACTGAAGCTTTCTTT. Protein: CASTPGANTEAFF.

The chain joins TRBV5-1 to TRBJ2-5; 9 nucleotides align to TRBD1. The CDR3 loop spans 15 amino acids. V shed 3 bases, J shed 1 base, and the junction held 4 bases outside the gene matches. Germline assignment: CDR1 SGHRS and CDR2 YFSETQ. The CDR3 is CASSSRTGAQETQYF. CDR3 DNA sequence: TGCGCCAGCAGCTCAAGGACAGGGGCCCAAGAGACCCAGTACTTC.

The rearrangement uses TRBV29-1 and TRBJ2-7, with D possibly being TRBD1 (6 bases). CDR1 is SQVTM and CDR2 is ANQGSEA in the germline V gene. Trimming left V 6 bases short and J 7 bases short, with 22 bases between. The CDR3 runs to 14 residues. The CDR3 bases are TGCAGCGTCGCTCAGGGGTCCGTCCTTAAGGAGCAGTACTTC. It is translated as CSVAQGSVLKEQYF.

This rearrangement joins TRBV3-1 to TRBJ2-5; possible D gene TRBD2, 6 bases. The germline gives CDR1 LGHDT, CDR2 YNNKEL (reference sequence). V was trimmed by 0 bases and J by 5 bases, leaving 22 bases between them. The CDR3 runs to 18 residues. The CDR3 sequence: CASSQDNPAGLYFETQYF. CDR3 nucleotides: TGTGCCAGCAGCCAAGATAATCCAGCGGGTCTGTATTTCGAGACCCAGTACTTC.

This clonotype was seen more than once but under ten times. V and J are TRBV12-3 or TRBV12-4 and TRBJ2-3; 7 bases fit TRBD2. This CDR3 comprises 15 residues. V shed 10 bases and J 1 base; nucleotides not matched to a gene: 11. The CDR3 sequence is CAIEGSGSRTDTQYF. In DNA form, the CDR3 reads TGTGCCATCGAGGGTAGCGGGTCCCGCACAGATACGCAGTATTTT.

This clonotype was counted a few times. Here the CDR3 DNA reads TGCAGTGCTAGAGGGGACACATGGGGTTCACCCCTCCACTTT. Translated: CSARGDTWGSPLHF. This rearrangement joins TRBV20-1 to TRBJ1-6; weak D call: TRBD1 (6 bases). V was shortened by 1 base and J by 9 bases, with 13 bases between the two germline ends. In germline, CDR1 is DFQATT, CDR2 SNEGSKA (reference sequence). This CDR3 has 14 residues.

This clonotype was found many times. The chain's CDR3 is CASSPTGMRQPQHF. The CDR3 DNA reads as TGTGCCAGCAGTCCCACGGGGATGCGTCAGCCCCAGCATTTT. The chain recombines TRBV25-1 with TRBJ1-5, with D unresolved. The CDR3 is 14 amino acids. V was shortened by 5 bases and J by 6 bases, with 14 bases between the two germline ends. CDR1 is MGHDK and CDR2 is SYGVNS in the germline V gene. Using reference TRBV25-1 and TRBJ1-5 for the parts outside the CDR3, the full variable domain is EADIYQTPRYLVIGTGKKITLECSQTMGHDKMYWYQQDPGMELHLIHYSYGVNSTEKGDLSSESTVSRIRTEHFPLTLESARPSHTSQYLCASSPTGMRQPQHFGDGTRLSIL.

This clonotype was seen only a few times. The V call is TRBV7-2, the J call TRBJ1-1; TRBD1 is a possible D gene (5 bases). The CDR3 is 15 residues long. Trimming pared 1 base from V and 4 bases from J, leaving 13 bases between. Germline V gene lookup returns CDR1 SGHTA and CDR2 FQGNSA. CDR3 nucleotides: TGTGCCAGCAGCTTAGAGGGGACGCTGGCCACTGAAGCTTTCTTT. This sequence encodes CASSLEGTLATEAFF.

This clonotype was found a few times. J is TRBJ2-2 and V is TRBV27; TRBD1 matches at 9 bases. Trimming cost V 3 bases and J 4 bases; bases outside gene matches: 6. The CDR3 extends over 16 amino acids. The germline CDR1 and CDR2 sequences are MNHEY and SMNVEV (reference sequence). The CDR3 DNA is TGTGCCAGCAGTTTCCTACAGGGGGCGGGCACCGGGGAGCTGTTTTTT. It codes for CASSFLQGAGTGELFF.

This CDR3 is CASSEETSWGDTQYF. In DNA form, the CDR3 reads TGTGCCAGCAGTGAAGAAACTAGCTGGGGAGATACGCAGTATTTT. V is TRBV2 and J is TRBJ2-3; D perhaps matches TRBD2 (6 bases). The CDR3 extends over 15 amino acids. V was trimmed by 1 base and J by 5 bases, leaving 13 bases between them. Germline lookup yields CDR1 SNHLY and CDR2 FYNNEI.

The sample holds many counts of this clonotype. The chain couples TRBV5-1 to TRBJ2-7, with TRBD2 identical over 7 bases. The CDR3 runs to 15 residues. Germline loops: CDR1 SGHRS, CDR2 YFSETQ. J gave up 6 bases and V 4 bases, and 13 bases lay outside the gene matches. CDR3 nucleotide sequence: TGCGCCAGCAGCCCGAGCGGTCAGGGAGGGACCGAGCAGTACTTC. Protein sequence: CASSPSGQGGTEQYF.

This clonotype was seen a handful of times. Here the CDR3 reads CASSWGFGETQYF. The CDR3 DNA is TGCGCCAGCAGCTGGGGGTTTGGGGAGACCCAGTACTTC. The chain couples TRBV5-1 to TRBJ2-5; D may correspond to TRBD1 or TRBD2 (5 bases each). Trimming shortened V by 3 bases and J by 5 bases, and 11 bases separated the two germline ends. The CDR3 is 13 residues long. Germline CDR1 SGHRS, CDR2 YFSETQ. Complete variable domain (other parts from reference TRBV5-1 and TRBJ2-5): KAGVTQTPRYLIKTRGQQVTLSCSPISGHRSVSWYQQTPGQGLQFLFEYFSETQRNKGNFPGRFSGRQFSNSRSEMNVSTLELGDSALYLCASSWGFGETQYFGPGTRLLVL.

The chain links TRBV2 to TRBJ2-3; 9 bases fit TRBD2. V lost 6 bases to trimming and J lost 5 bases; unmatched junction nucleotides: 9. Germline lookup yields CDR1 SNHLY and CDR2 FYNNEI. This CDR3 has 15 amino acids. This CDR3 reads CASRLTSGGGDTQYF. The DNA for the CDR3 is TGTGCCAGCAGGCTGACTAGCGGAGGGGGAGATACGCAGTATTTT.

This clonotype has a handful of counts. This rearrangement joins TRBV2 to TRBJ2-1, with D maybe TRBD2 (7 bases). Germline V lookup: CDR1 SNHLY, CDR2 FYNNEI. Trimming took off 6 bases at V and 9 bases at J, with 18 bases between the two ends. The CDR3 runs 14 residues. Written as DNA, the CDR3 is TGTGCCAGCAGCATAGGAAGGGGGGGCAGTGAGCAGTTCTTC. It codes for CASSIGRGGSEQFF.

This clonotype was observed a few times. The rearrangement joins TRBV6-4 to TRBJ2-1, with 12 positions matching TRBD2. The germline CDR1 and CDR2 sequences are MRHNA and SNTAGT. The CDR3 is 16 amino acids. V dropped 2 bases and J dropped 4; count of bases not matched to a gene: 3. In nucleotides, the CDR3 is TGTGCCAGCAGTGACGAGACTAGCGGGAGATACAATGAGCAGTTCTTC. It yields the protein CASSDETSGRYNEQFF.

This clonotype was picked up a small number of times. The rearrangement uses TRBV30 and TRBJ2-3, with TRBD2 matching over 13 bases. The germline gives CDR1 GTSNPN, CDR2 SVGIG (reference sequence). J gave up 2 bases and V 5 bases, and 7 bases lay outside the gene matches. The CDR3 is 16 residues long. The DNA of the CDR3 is TGTGCCTGGGTCCCCGGGACTAGCGGGGCCACAGATACGCAGTATTTT. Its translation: CAWVPGTSGATDTQYF.

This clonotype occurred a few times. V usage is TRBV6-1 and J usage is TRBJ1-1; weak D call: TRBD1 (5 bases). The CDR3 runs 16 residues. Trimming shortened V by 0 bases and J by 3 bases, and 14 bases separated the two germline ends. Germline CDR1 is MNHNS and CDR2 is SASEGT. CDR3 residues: CASSEASGTLDTEAFF. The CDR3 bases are TGTGCCAGCAGTGAAGCGTCAGGGACTTTAGACACTGAAGCTTTCTTT.

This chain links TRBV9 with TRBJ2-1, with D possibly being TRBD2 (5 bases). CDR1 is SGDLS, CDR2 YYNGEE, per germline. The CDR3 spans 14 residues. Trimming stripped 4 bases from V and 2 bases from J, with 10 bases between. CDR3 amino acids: CASSSGETYNEQFF. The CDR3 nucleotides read TGTGCCAGCAGCTCCGGGGAAACCTACAATGAGCAGTTCTTC.

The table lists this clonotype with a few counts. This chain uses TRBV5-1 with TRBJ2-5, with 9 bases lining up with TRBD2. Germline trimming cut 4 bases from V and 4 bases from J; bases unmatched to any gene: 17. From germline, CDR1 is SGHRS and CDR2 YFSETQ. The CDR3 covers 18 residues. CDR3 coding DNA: TGCGCCAGCAGCCTGGGGGCAAGCGGGAGGCTCTCGGGAGAGACCCAGTACTTC. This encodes CASSLGASGRLSGETQYF.

CDR3 loop: CATSARGTSGRTDTQYF. The CDR3 DNA sequence: TGTGCCACCAGCGCTCGCGGGACTAGCGGTCGCACAGATACGCAGTATTTT. The chain links TRBV15 to TRBJ2-3, with 11 bases identical to TRBD2. V lost 5 bases and J lost 1; bases outside the gene matches: 8. Germline V gene data show CDR1 as LNHNV and CDR2 as YYDKDF (reference sequence). This CDR3 has 17 residues.